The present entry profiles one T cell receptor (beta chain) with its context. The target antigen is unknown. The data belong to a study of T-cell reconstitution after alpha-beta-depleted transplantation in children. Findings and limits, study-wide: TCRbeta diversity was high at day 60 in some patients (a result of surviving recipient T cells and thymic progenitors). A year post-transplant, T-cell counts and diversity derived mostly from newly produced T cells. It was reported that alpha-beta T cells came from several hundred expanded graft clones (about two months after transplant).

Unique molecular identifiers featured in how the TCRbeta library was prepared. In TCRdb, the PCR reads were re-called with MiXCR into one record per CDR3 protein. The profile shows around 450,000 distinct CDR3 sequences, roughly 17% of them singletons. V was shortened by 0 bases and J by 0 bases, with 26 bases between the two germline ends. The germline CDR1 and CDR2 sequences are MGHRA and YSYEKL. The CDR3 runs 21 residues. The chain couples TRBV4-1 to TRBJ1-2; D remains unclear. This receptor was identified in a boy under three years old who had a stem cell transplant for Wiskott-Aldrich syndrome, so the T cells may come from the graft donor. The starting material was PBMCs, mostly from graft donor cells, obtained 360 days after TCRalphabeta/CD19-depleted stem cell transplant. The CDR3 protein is CASSQDLNFEIVRLSNYGYTF. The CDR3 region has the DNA TGCGCCAGCAGCCAAGATCTGAACTTTGAGATCGTGAGACTCTCTAACTATGGCTACACCTTC.